Presented here are 31 T cell receptor beta chains from one specimen sequenced in a study of T cell responses to AZD1222 COVID-19 vaccine. Measured with immunoSEQ multiplex PCR; TCRdb has only the in-frame clones, and not every one. The data show over 150,000 clones, with over 80% seen just once and around 6.4% held by the top ten. This specimen consisted of peripheral blood, obtained on day 0 of AZD1222 vaccination. The receptors stem from an adult in good health.

This clone was seen just once. V and J are TRBV5-1 and TRBJ2-1, with 9 bases that match TRBD2. The CDR3 has 16 amino acids. Germline V gene lookup returns CDR1 SGHRS and CDR2 YFSETQ. V lost 0 bases to trimming and J lost 4 bases; unmatched junction nucleotides: 5. The CDR3: CASSLDLAGQYNEQFF. The CDR3 DNA reads as TGCGCCAGCAGCTTGGATCTAGCGGGACAGTACAATGAGCAGTTCTTC.

This chain uses TRBV6-5 with TRBJ1-5; 7 nucleotides agree with TRBD1. The ends lost 6 bases at V and 3 bases at J; junction bases unmatched: 2. Germline V gene sequence: CDR1 MNHEY, CDR2 SVGAGI. The length of the CDR3 is 13 residues. The CDR3, as DNA: TGTGCCAGCAGGGGACAGTCCAATCAGCCCCAGCATTTT. Amino acid sequence: CASRGQSNQPQHF.

The chain joins TRBV4-2 to TRBJ1-2; D is perhaps TRBD1 (5 bases). V lost 2 bases, J lost 7 bases, and 14 bases lay in between. The CDR3 is 14 amino acids. CDR1 and CDR2 from the germline V gene are LGHNA and YNFKEQ. The CDR3: CASSQREGDGGYTF. The CDR3 coding sequence is TGTGCCAGCAGCCAAAGGGAAGGGGACGGTGGCTACACCTTC.

The gene calls are TRBV10-3 and TRBJ2-2; the D gene is possibly TRBD1 (5 bases). Between the trimmed V and J ends, which lost 0 bases and 1 base, there was a span of 6 bases. The CDR3 is 15 amino acids. Germline CDR1 reads ENHRY; CDR2 reads SYGVKD. DNA for the CDR3: TGTGCCATCAGTGAGTCGGACAAGAACACCGGGGAGCTGTTTTTT. This translates into CAISESDKNTGELFF.

A single count supports this clone. The CDR3 region is CASSPQPLDGAEQYF. CDR3 DNA sequence: TGTGCCAGCTCCCCTCAGCCCCTGGATGGGGCCGAGCAGTACTTC. The genes are TRBV18 and TRBJ2-7, with D perhaps TRBD1 (5 bases). The CDR3 is 15 residues long. The ends were cut back, 6 bases at V and 6 bases at J, with 21 bases in the middle. Germline assignment: CDR1 KGHSH and CDR2 LQKENI.

The V and J genes are TRBV3-1 (or the pseudogene TRBV3-2) and TRBJ2-7, with 9 bases fitting TRBD2. This CDR3 has 14 amino acids. In germline, CDR1 is LGHDT, CDR2 YNNKEL (reference sequence). The ends lost 5 bases at V and 4 bases at J; junction bases unmatched: 6. CDR3 bases: TGTGCCAGCAGCTTTGGCGGGGGGGCGTACGAGCAGTACTTC. This translates into CASSFGGGAYEQYF.

In DNA, the CDR3 is TGTGCCCGGTCGGGACAGGGGAGGGAGCAGTACTTC. It is translated as CARSGQGREQYF. This sequence joins TRBV30 and TRBJ2-7, with 10 nucleotides matching TRBD1. From germline, CDR1 is GTSNPN and CDR2 SVGIG (reference sequence). J lost 7 bases, V lost 8 bases, and 8 bases had no gene match. The CDR3 runs 12 residues.

The chain has TRBV4-3 and TRBJ2-1; D remains ambiguous. This CDR3 is 14 amino acids long. V dropped 0 bases and J dropped 7 bases, with 10 bases sitting between them. CDR1 and CDR2 from the germline V gene are LGHNA and YSLEER. The CDR3, as DNA: TGCGCCAGCAGCCAAGACGGCATTCGAAATGAGCAGTTCTTC. Amino acid sequence: CASSQDGIRNEQFF.

V gene TRBV7-3 combines with J gene TRBJ2-2; D gene unclear. The CDR3 has 13 amino acids. The V end lost 3 bases, the J end lost 6 bases, and 8 bases lay between the germline ends. Germline V lookup: CDR1 SGHTA, CDR2 FQGTGA. CDR3 DNA sequence: TGTGCCAGCAGCTTTTCGTATTCCGGGGAGCTGTTTTTT. It is translated as CASSFSYSGELFF.

This clone occurred once. This rearrangement joins TRBV19 to TRBJ1-2; a possible D gene is TRBD1 (6 bases). This CDR3 is 12 amino acids long. The germline V gene has CDR1 LNHDA and CDR2 SQIVND (reference sequence). V was cut by 5 bases and J by 6 bases, with 10 bases left in between. CDR3 loop: CASSYRVNGYTF. The CDR3, as DNA: TGTGCCAGTAGTTACAGGGTCAATGGCTACACCTTC.

The chain couples TRBV7-2 to TRBJ2-7; D gene unclear. The germline CDR1 and CDR2 sequences are SGHTA and FQGNSA. Trimming left V 0 bases short and J 0 bases short, with 6 bases between. The CDR3 contains 14 residues. The CDR3 region is CASSLAGDSYEQYF. The CDR3 DNA is TGTGCCAGCAGCTTAGCAGGAGACTCCTACGAGCAGTACTTC.

V gene TRBV9 combines with J gene TRBJ1-6, with 9 bases fitting TRBD1. The V gene end was trimmed by 4 bases and the J gene end by 5 bases; junction bases not matched to a gene: 4. The CDR3 is made up of 15 amino acids. From germline, CDR1 is SGDLS and CDR2 YYNGEE. CDR3: CASSPGTGNNSPLHF. Here the CDR3 DNA reads TGTGCCAGCAGCCCGGGGACAGGGAATAATTCACCCCTCCACTTT.

V is TRBV28 and J is TRBJ1-1; weak D call: TRBD1 (6 bases). The CDR3 length is 13 residues. Germline loops: CDR1 MDHEN, CDR2 SYDVKM. V gave up 6 bases and J gave up 8 bases, with 16 bases separating them. CDR3 sequence (DNA): TGTGCCAGCAGGACACAGGGAAGCCGCGAAGCTTTCTTT. Translating gives CASRTQGSREAFF.

The gene calls are TRBV7-8 and TRBJ2-5; D is ambiguous. Germline CDR1 SGHVS, CDR2 FQNEAQ. The V end was cut by 7 bases, the J end by 4 bases, with 13 bases between. The CDR3 length is 13 residues. DNA for the CDR3: TGTGCCAGCACCTCCCGGGCCCCAGAGACCCAGTACTTC. This sequence encodes CASTSRAPETQYF. Complete variable domain (other parts from reference TRBV7-8 and TRBJ2-5): GAGVSQSPRYKVAKRGQDVALRCDPISGHVSLFWYQQALGQGPEFLTYFQNEAQLDKSGLPSDRFFAERPEGSVSTLKIQRTQQEDSAVYLCASTSRAPETQYFGPGTRLLVL.

The gene calls are TRBV19 and TRBJ2-2; either TRBD1 or TRBD2 may fit D (5 bases each). Germline CDR1 and CDR2: LNHDA and SQIVND (reference sequence). Trimming cost V 6 bases and J 0 bases, with 14 bases left between them. This CDR3 region has 16 residues. The CDR3 DNA follows: TGTGCCAGTAGAGAGACCGGGACCACGAACACCGGGGAGCTGTTTTTT. It yields the protein CASRETGTTNTGELFF.

The chain joins TRBV5-1 to TRBJ2-2; D could derive from TRBD1 or TRBD2 (5 bases each). The ends were cut back, 2 bases at V and 5 bases at J, with 13 bases in the middle. The CDR3 spans 15 residues. Looked up from germline, CDR1 is SGHRS and CDR2 is YFSETQ. The CDR3 protein is CASSFKQGGTGELFF. The CDR3 coding sequence is TGCGCCAGCAGCTTCAAGCAGGGCGGGACCGGGGAGCTGTTTTTT.

A note on this clone: Other DNA sequences from this sample encode an identical CDR3 as well. This rearrangement joins TRBV7-3 to TRBJ2-1; D not resolved. The ends were cut back, 5 bases at V and 6 bases at J, with 14 bases in the middle. Germline assignment: CDR1 SGHTA and CDR2 FQGTGA. This CDR3 has 14 residues. The CDR3 reads CASSLGGPSNEQFF. CDR3 nucleotide sequence: TGTGCCAGCAGCCTCGGTGGGCCAAGCAATGAGCAGTTCTTC.

The genes are TRBV6-5 and TRBJ1-5, with a possible D match to TRBD1 (5 bases). The V and J ends lost 5 bases and 4 bases respectively, with 9 bases between them. The CDR3 runs 13 residues. Germline V gene lookup returns CDR1 MNHEY and CDR2 SVGAGI. CDR3 loop: CASSIGGNQPQHF. The CDR3 nucleotides read TGTGCCAGCAGTATCGGGGGTAATCAGCCCCAGCATTTT.

The chain links TRBV11-2 to TRBJ2-5, with a tentative D call TRBD1 (5 bases). Germline V gene data show CDR1 as SGHAT and CDR2 as FQNNGV. The CDR3 length is 16 residues. V was cut by 2 bases and J by 1 base, with 14 bases left in between. The chain's CDR3 is CASSLIKSGLQETQYF. In DNA form, the CDR3 reads TGTGCCAGCAGCTTAATTAAATCAGGGCTCCAAGAGACCCAGTACTTC.

This chain joins TRBV4-2 and TRBJ1-1, with 8 bases matching TRBD1. With V trimmed by 6 bases and J by 5 bases, 17 bases remained unmatched. This CDR3 is 17 amino acids long. CDR1 is LGHNA, CDR2 YNFKEQ, per germline. The CDR3 here is CASRPLTFDRGATEAFF. The CDR3 coding sequence is TGTGCCAGCAGGCCCCTGACCTTCGACAGGGGCGCGACTGAAGCTTTCTTT.

This chain connects TRBV2 to TRBJ2-3, with TRBD1 identical over 7 bases. The length of the CDR3 is 15 residues. Losses at the gene ends were 3 bases for V and 2 bases for J; bases not matched to a gene: 5. Germline V lookup: CDR1 SNHLY, CDR2 FYNNEI. The CDR3, as DNA: TGTGCCAGCAGTGACCCAGGGGGAAACACAGATACGCAGTATTTT. Amino acid sequence: CASSDPGGNTDTQYF.

CDR3 amino acids: CASSQDSTPNTEAFF. The CDR3 nucleotides are TGTGCCAGCAGCCAAGATTCGACACCGAACACTGAAGCTTTCTTT. The chain uses TRBV3-1 (or the pseudogene TRBV3-2) and TRBJ1-1; the D is unclear. The CDR3 covers 15 residues. The V end was cut by 0 bases, the J end by 1 base, with 9 bases between. Germline lookup yields CDR1 LGHDT and CDR2 YNNKEL (reference sequence).

The chain recombines TRBV4-3 with TRBJ1-1; TRBD1 matches at 9 bases. The V and J ends lost 3 bases and 4 bases, in that order; junction bases with no gene match: 21. The CDR3 runs to 20 residues. In germline, CDR1 is LGHNA, CDR2 YSLEER. CDR3 bases: TGCGCCAGCAGCCAGCAACTTGCGGGACAGGGACTGGTGGGGGGCACTGAAGCTTTCTTT. This gives the protein CASSQQLAGQGLVGGTEAFF.

The chain has TRBV19 and TRBJ1-1; 10 bases align to TRBD1. Looked up from germline, CDR1 is LNHDA and CDR2 is SQIVND (reference sequence). J gave up 6 bases and V 6 bases, and 4 bases lay outside the gene matches. The CDR3 sequence is 13 residues long. CDR3 in amino acids: CASRTGGQPEAFF. The CDR3 coding sequence is TGTGCCAGTAGGACAGGGGGCCAGCCTGAAGCTTTCTTT.

This chain uses TRBV30 with TRBJ2-7; perhaps TRBD2 as D (5 bases). Germline V gene sequence: CDR1 GTSNPN, CDR2 SVGIG (reference sequence). CDR3 length: 12 residues. V was clipped by 2 bases and J by 3 bases, with 8 bases between them. Here the CDR3 DNA reads TGTGCCTGGAGTCCAAGCGGCTACGAGCAGTACTTC. It encodes CAWSPSGYEQYF.

This chain uses TRBV7-2 with TRBJ1-3, with a possible D match to TRBD1 (6 bases). The CDR3 spans 14 residues. V lost 5 bases and J lost 9, with 17 bases in between. Germline V gene data show CDR1 as SGHTA and CDR2 as FQGNSA. CDR3 region: CASSAQGLLGTIYF. The CDR3 DNA reads TGTGCCAGCAGCGCACAGGGCCTCCTGGGCACCATATATTTT.

The V gene is TRBV9, the J gene TRBJ1-6; 12 bases map to TRBD1. Germline loops: CDR1 SGDLS, CDR2 YYNGEE. V was pared by 3 bases and J by 6 bases, with 4 bases of the junction left unmatched. There are 16 residues in the CDR3. CDR3 bases: TGTGCCAGCAGCGCGGGACAGGGGGCGACTAATTCACCCCTCCACTTT. As protein: CASSAGQGATNSPLHF.

This clone was found a few times. The chain employs TRBV11-2 and TRBJ2-1; D possibly matches TRBD1 or TRBD2 (5 bases each). CDR1 is SGHAT and CDR2 is FQNNGV in the germline V gene. CDR3 length equals 13 residues. Trimming cost V 11 bases and J 4 bases, with 15 bases left between them. The CDR3 reads CAFRDGLYNEQFF. The DNA for the CDR3 is TGTGCCTTCCGGGACGGACTTTACAATGAGCAGTTCTTC.

The J gene is TRBJ2-6, the V gene TRBV2; maybe TRBD2 (6 bases). Trimming left V 6 bases short and J 0 bases short, with 12 bases between. This CDR3 is 16 amino acids long. CDR1 is SNHLY and CDR2 is FYNNEI in the germline V gene. The CDR3 nucleotides read TGTGCCAGCAGGGGCGGGGCCGTCTCTGGGGCCAACGTCCTGACTTTC. Protein product: CASRGGAVSGANVLTF.

V is TRBV6-5 and J is TRBJ1-5; D gene uncertain. CDR3 size: 14 residues. Germline CDR1 and CDR2: MNHEY and SVGAGI. V gave up 0 bases and J gave up 3 bases, with 6 bases separating them. The CDR3 DNA reads as TGTGCCAGCAGTTACTCCCCCCCCAATCAGCCCCAGCATTTT. It codes for CASSYSPPNQPQHF.

V is TRBV19 and J is TRBJ2-4; D is undetermined. The CDR3 spans 17 residues. Germline V gene sequence: CDR1 LNHDA, CDR2 SQIVND (reference sequence). Trimming left V 8 bases short and J 1 base short, with 21 bases between. CDR3 in amino acids: CASRKAPGLSAKNIQYF. The CDR3 DNA sequence: TGTGCCAGTCGGAAGGCCCCTGGGCTATCCGCCAAAAACATTCAGTACTTC.